The T cell receptor (beta chain) described here comes from a study of immune characteristics of hereditary and idiopathic chronic pancreatitis. Study-wide results and caveats: TCRbeta diversity rose and clonality fell in both pancreatitis groups versus controls. Tissue came only from TPIAT, so disease duration may affect findings. Hereditary versus idiopathic pancreatitis showed different Vbeta-Jbeta usage, including TRBV10, TRBV19, TRBV23, TRBV5.

Turning to this clone: Its target is not known.

The CDR3 is made up of 13 amino acids. Germline loops: CDR1 MRHNA, CDR2 SNTAGT. V was cut by 2 bases and J by 2 bases, with 5 bases left in between. Some clones are missing from TCRdb's copy, which holds only in-frame ones; the method was immunoSEQ multiplex PCR. The data hold 11,000 to 15,000 clones, with 73% observed a single time. The pancreas tissue came from patients undergoing total pancreatectomy with islet autotransplantation. Bulk pancreas tissue, not sorted T cells, supplied the genomic DNA for TCR beta sequencing. The rearrangement uses TRBV6-4 and TRBJ2-3, with D unclear. The sequencing sample was made of pancreas tissue with hereditary chronic pancreatitis. This TCR was recovered from a human donor with chronic pancreatitis. The CDR3 region is CASSDGPTDTQYF. The DNA for the CDR3 is TGTGCCAGCAGTGACGGCCCCACAGATACGCAGTATTTT.